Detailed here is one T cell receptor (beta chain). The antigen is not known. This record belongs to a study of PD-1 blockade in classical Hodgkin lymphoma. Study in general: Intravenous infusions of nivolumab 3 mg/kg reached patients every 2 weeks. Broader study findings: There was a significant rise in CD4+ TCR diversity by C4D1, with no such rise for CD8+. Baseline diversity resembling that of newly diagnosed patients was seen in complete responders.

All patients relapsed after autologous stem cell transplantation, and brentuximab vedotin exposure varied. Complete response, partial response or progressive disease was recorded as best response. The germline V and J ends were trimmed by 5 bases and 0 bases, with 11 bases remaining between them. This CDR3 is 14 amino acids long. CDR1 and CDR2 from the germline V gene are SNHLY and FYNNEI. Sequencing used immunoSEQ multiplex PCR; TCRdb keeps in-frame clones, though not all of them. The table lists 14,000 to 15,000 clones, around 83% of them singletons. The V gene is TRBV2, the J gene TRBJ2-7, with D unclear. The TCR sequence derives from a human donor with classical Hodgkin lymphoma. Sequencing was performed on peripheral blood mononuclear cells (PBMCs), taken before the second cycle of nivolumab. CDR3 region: CASSPLTYSYEQYF. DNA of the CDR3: TGTGCCAGCAGTCCCCTTACTTACTCCTACGAGCAGTACTTC.